This TCR beta chain was sequenced in a study of shared clonotypes between healthy human individuals. Study-level background: A few men and a couple of women, aged 18 to 49, were donors.

In the naive CD8 group, cells lacked CD45RO and were positively selected for CCR7, so terminally differentiated effector memory CD45RA+ cells were left out. The length of the CDR3 is 11 residues. V was shortened by 8 bases and J by 6 bases, with 10 bases between the two germline ends. Germline V lookup: CDR1 LNHDA, CDR2 SQIVND (reference sequence). Genomic DNA of every subset was divided equally among multiple immunoSEQ plates. Replicate PCRs from sorted subsets contained approximately 200 ng DNA, which is roughly 30,000 T cell genomes. Under the authors' procedure: Sequence data from immunoSEQ were junction-only and lacked quality scores; consequently, filtering differed. This table comes from immunoSEQ multiplex PCR, and its TCRdb copy is limited to in-frame clones, with some not included. D and trimming were read from the DNA, whereas the V and J calls and clone size are those reported in that table. The data contain around 700,000 clones, 90% to 95% of them singletons.

The rearrangement joins TRBV19 to TRBJ1-2, with no clear D. Sequenced: naive CD8+ T cells sorted from blood. The sequence was obtained from a man younger than 45 in good health. The CDR3 DNA follows: TGTGCCAGTGAGCAGGCCCATGGCTACACCTTC. Protein product: CASEQAHGYTF.